Below, 22 T cell receptor beta chains from the same sample are listed, as sequenced in a study of T cells in Graves' hyperthyroidism and ophthalmopathy. From RNA transcripts, TCR beta CDR3 regions were amplified. The HTBI set primed first-round TCR CDR3 RT-PCR. TCRdb recomputed calls from the multiplex PCR reads with MiXCR, one row per CDR3 protein. The sample carries hundreds of thousands of distinct CDR3 sequences, more than 12% recorded once. Source material: blood. The source of these receptors is a woman aged 45 to 65 with Graves' ophthalmopathy.

The chain has TRBV12-3 or TRBV12-4 and TRBJ2-1; no firm D call. V dropped 3 bases and J dropped 11 bases, with 11 bases sitting between them. This CDR3 is built from 12 residues. The chain's CDR3 is CASSFDRNQQFF. Here the CDR3 DNA reads TGTGCCAGCAGTTTTGACCGGAATCAGCAGTTCTTC.

This clonotype was seen more than once but under ten times. The rearrangement uses TRBV11-3 and TRBJ1-6; D ambiguous. There are 15 residues in the CDR3. CDR1 and CDR2 (germline): SGHNT, YENEEA. V was trimmed by 3 bases and J by 8 bases, leaving 14 bases between them. The CDR3 reads CASSLGSGKDSPLHF. In nucleotides, the CDR3 is TGTGCCAGCAGCTTGGGTTCGGGGAAGGATTCACCCCTCCACTTT.

This clonotype was seen repeatedly, ten times or more. The chain employs TRBV12-5 and TRBJ2-2; weak D call: TRBD1 (6 bases). The germline CDR1 and CDR2 sequences are LGHNT and FRNRAP. The CDR3 has 17 residues. V lost 4 bases to trimming and J lost 4 bases, with 19 bases between them. CDR3 nucleotide sequence: TGTGCTAGTGGTTCGCCTGCCGGGACACTTGGCACCGGGGAGCTGTTTTTT. Protein product: CASGSPAGTLGTGELFF.

This clonotype was picked up many times. V is TRBV7-2 and J is TRBJ1-4; D is undetermined. CDR1 and CDR2 (germline): SGHTA, FQGNSA. V lost 5 bases to trimming and J lost 3 bases, with 7 bases between them. This CDR3 is built from 13 residues. The CDR3 spells CASSRGANEKLFF. The CDR3 nucleotides are TGTGCCAGCAGCCGCGGGGCTAATGAAAAACTGTTTTTT.

The chain has TRBV4-3 and TRBJ1-2; 12 bases agree with TRBD1. This CDR3 is 14 amino acids long. With V trimmed by 3 bases and J by 8 bases, 4 bases remained unmatched. Germline values: CDR1 LGHNA, CDR2 YSLEER. CDR3 region: CASSQPGQGAGYTF. The CDR3 DNA reads TGCGCCAGCAGCCAGCCGGGACAGGGGGCAGGCTACACCTTC.

This clonotype was counted between two and nine times. The V call is TRBV5-8, the J call TRBJ2-7, with 8 bases fitting TRBD1. This CDR3 contains 16 residues. In germline, CDR1 is SGHTS, CDR2 YDEGEE. The V and J ends lost 3 bases and 4 bases, in that order; junction bases with no gene match: 12. CDR3 region: CASSSDRGQGSYEQYF. The DNA for the CDR3 is TGTGCCAGCAGCTCAGACAGGGGCCAAGGGTCTTACGAGCAGTACTTC.

As for this clonotype: Just one base apart from a much larger clone, this may be a read error. The chain carries TRBV9 and TRBJ2-1, with D perhaps TRBD2 (5 bases). Deletions cut 0 bases from V and 8 bases from J, with 18 bases between. The CDR3 has 16 residues. Per germline, CDR1 SGDLS and CDR2 YYNGEE. The CDR3, as DNA: TGTGCCAGCAGCGTAGTAATCGGGAAGGGAAGGGATGAGCAGTTCTTC. It translates to CASSVVIGKGRDEQFF. Full variable domain (rest looked up from reference TRBV9 and TRBJ2-1): DSGVTQTPKHLITATGQRVTLRCSPRSGDLSVYWYQQSLDQGLQFLIQYYNGEERAKGNILERFSAQQFPDLHSELNLSSLELGDSALYFCASSVVIGKGRDEQFFGPGTRLTVL.

This clonotype was seen many times. The J gene is TRBJ1-1, the V gene TRBV13; 7 nucleotides line up with TRBD1. The V and J ends lost 8 bases and 1 base, in that order; junction bases with no gene match: 10. Per the germline V gene, CDR1 is PRHDT and CDR2 is FYEKMQ (reference sequence). The CDR3 consists of 15 residues. The chain's CDR3 is CASLDSRTGNTEAFF. The CDR3 DNA follows: TGTGCCAGCCTCGATAGCAGGACAGGGAACACTGAAGCTTTCTTT.

V and J are TRBV12-3 or TRBV12-4 and TRBJ2-1, with TRBD2 matching 10 bases. The CDR3 has 15 residues. With V trimmed by 7 bases and J by 2 bases, 5 bases remained unmatched. The CDR3 DNA sequence: TGTGCCAGCACCGTAGCGGGAGGAGCCTACAATGAGCAGTTCTTC. Its translation: CASTVAGGAYNEQFF.

This clonotype showed up many times. The chain joins TRBV5-1 to TRBJ2-7; TRBD1 might be the D (6 bases). This CDR3 has 12 amino acids. Germline V CDR1 and CDR2: SGHRS, YFSETQ. Trimming stripped 8 bases from V and 5 bases from J, with 14 bases between. The DNA for the CDR3 is TGCGCCAGTACCACAGGGACCGACGAGCAGTACTTC. Protein product: CASTTGTDEQYF.

This clonotype was observed at least ten times. The CDR3 sequence is CASSQGRPSPQHF. The CDR3, as DNA: TGTGCCAGCAGCCAGGGACGGCCGTCGCCCCAGCATTTT. The chain joins TRBV3-1 to TRBJ1-5, with D perhaps TRBD1 (5 bases). The CDR3 sequence is 13 residues long. Germline CDR1 LGHDT, CDR2 YNNKEL (reference sequence). With 3 bases removed from V and 9 bases from J, the gap between germline ends came to 12 bases. The variable domain in full, completed from reference TRBV3-1 and TRBJ1-5, reads DTAVSQTPKYLVTQMGNDKSIKCEQNLGHDTMYWYKQDSKKFLKIMFSYNNKELIINETVPNRFSPKSPDKAHLNLHINSLELGDSAVYFCASSQGRPSPQHFGDGTRLSIL.

CDR3 coding DNA: TGTGCCAGTAGTATCCGTCCGGTTGAGACCCAGTACTTC. Its translation: CASSIRPVETQYF. The V gene is TRBV19, the J gene TRBJ2-5; D call uncertain. Germline assignment: CDR1 LNHDA and CDR2 SQIVND (reference sequence). The CDR3 has 13 residues. V lost 3 bases and J 5 bases, leaving 10 bases between the germline ends.

The chain couples TRBV9 to TRBJ2-5; tentatively, D is TRBD2 (6 bases). CDR3 length: 15 amino acids. V lost 3 bases and J 0 bases, leaving 12 bases between the germline ends. Per germline, CDR1 SGDLS and CDR2 YYNGEE. The CDR3 DNA is TGTGCCAGCAGCGCAGCCGGGAGCCACCAAGAGACCCAGTACTTC. This encodes CASSAAGSHQETQYF.

The chain employs TRBV6-1 and TRBJ2-4; a weak D match, TRBD1 (5 bases). V was clipped by 5 bases and J by 0 bases, with 14 bases between them. The germline V gene encodes CDR1 MNHNS and CDR2 SASEGT. The CDR3 has 16 amino acids. CDR3 in amino acids: CASSSDIPVAKNIQYF. The CDR3 nucleotides read TGTGCCAGCAGTTCGGACATTCCTGTAGCCAAAAACATTCAGTACTTC.

This clonotype was counted at least ten times. V and J are TRBV20-1 and TRBJ1-1; D not certain. Germline V gives CDR1 DFQATT, CDR2 SNEGSKA (reference sequence). The CDR3 spans 12 residues. V lost 3 bases to trimming and J lost 3 bases, with 8 bases between them. CDR3 bases: TGCAGTGCTAGGACAAGGCACACTGAAGCTTTCTTT. Amino acid sequence: CSARTRHTEAFF.

The CDR3, as DNA: TGTGCCAGCAGTTTAGATCGGCTAGCCAAAAACATTCAGTACTTC. This translates into CASSLDRLAKNIQYF. The chain carries TRBV12-3 or TRBV12-4 and TRBJ2-4; D ambiguous. The CDR3 loop spans 15 amino acids. V was cut by 1 base and J by 0 bases, with 7 bases left in between.

The V and J genes are TRBV10-3 and TRBJ2-7, with 7 bases lining up with TRBD1. The junction had 5 bases not matched to a gene; V was cut back by 7 bases and J by 2 bases. The CDR3 is 13 residues long. Germline CDR1 is ENHRY and CDR2 is SYGVKD. In DNA, the CDR3 is TGTGCCATCAACCGGGACAGTACCTACGAGCAGTACTTC. This codes for CAINRDSTYEQYF.

Regarding this clonotype: It may be a read error: a sequence one base away is much more abundant. J is TRBJ1-2 and V is TRBV7-2; D gene unclear. V lost 2 bases, J lost 6 bases, and 10 bases lay in between. This CDR3 contains 13 residues. The germline CDR1 and CDR2 sequences are SGHTA and FQGNSA. CDR3 DNA sequence: TGTGCCAGCAGCTTACTTCCTCCTGATGGCTACACCTTC. Translation gives CASSLLPPDGYTF.

The V call is TRBV25-1, the J call TRBJ2-7; D is perhaps TRBD2 (6 bases). This CDR3 has 13 residues. Germline CDR1 is MGHDK and CDR2 is SYGVNS. Trimming pared 3 bases from V and 2 bases from J, leaving 8 bases between. CDR3 DNA: TGTGCCAGCAGTGATGGAGGGACCTACGAGCAGTACTTC. The encoded protein is CASSDGGTYEQYF.

The chain employs TRBV24-1 and TRBJ2-2; perhaps TRBD2 as D (6 bases). The CDR3 extends over 14 amino acids. The germline V and J ends were trimmed by 5 bases and 4 bases, with 10 bases remaining between them. The germline V gene encodes CDR1 KGHDR and CDR2 SFDVKD. CDR3 region: CATSAGLTTGELFF. The DNA of the CDR3 is TGTGCCACCAGTGCGGGACTTACCACCGGGGAGCTGTTTTTT.

This clonotype was picked up many times. The chain is built from TRBV27 and TRBJ2-7; D possibly uses TRBD1 or TRBD2 (5 bases each). The V gene lost 0 bases and the J gene lost 0 bases, with 12 bases spanning the gap. Germline V CDR1 and CDR2: MNHEY, SMNVEV (reference sequence). The CDR3 has 16 amino acids. The CDR3 nucleotides are TGTGCCAGCAGTTTATCCGGGACGCGGAGCTCCTACGAGCAGTACTTC. Residues: CASSLSGTRSSYEQYF.

This clonotype was seen repeatedly, ten times or more. V usage is TRBV12-3 or TRBV12-4 and J usage is TRBJ1-5; weak D call: TRBD1 (5 bases). V dropped 1 base and J dropped 6 bases, with 7 bases sitting between them. The CDR3 runs to 13 residues. The CDR3: CASSLGGFQPQHF. The CDR3 DNA sequence: TGTGCCAGCAGTTTAGGGGGGTTTCAGCCCCAGCATTTT.